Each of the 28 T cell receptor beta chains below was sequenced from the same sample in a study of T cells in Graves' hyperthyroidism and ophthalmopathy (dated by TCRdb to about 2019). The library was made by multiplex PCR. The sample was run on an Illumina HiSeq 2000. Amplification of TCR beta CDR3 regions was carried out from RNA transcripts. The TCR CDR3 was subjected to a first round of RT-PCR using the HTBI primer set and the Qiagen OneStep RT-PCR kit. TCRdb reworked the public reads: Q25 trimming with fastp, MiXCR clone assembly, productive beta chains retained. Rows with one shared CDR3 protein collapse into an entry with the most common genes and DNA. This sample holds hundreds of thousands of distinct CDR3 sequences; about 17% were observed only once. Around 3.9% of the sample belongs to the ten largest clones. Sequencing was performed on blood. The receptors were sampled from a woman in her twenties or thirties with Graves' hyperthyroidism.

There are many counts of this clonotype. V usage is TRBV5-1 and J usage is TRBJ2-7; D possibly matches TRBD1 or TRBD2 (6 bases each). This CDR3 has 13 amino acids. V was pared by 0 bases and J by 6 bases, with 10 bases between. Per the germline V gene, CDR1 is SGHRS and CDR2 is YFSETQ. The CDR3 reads CASSLEGGGEQYF. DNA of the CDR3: TGCGCCAGCAGCTTGGAGGGGGGCGGCGAGCAGTACTTC. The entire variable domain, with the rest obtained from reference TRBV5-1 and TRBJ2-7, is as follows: KAGVTQTPRYLIKTRGQQVTLSCSPISGHRSVSWYQQTPGQGLQFLFEYFSETQRNKGNFPGRFSGRQFSNSRSEMNVSTLELGDSALYLCASSLEGGGEQYFGPGTRLTVT.

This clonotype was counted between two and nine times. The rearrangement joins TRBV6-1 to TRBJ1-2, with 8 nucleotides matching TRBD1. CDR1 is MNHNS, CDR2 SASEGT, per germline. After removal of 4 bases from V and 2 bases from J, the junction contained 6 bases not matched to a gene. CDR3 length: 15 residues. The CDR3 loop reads CASSVTGAANYGYTF. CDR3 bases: TGTGCCAGCAGTGTGACAGGGGCCGCAAACTATGGCTACACCTTC.

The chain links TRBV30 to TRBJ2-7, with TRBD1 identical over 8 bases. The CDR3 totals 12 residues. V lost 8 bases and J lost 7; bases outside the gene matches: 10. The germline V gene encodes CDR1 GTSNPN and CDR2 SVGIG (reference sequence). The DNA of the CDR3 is TGTGCCAGCCAGACAGGGGTCGGGGAGCAGTACTTC. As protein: CASQTGVGEQYF.

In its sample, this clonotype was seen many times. As DNA, the CDR3 is TGTGCCAGCAGTTTTGATGCCCTCTCGGGTTGGGGAAAAGTTGAGACCCAGTACTTC. Protein sequence: CASSFDALSGWGKVETQYF. This rearrangement joins TRBV28 to TRBJ2-5; the D is unclear. The germline V gene has CDR1 MDHEN and CDR2 SYDVKM. The CDR3 spans 19 residues. With 3 bases removed from V and 5 bases from J, the gap between germline ends came to 28 bases.

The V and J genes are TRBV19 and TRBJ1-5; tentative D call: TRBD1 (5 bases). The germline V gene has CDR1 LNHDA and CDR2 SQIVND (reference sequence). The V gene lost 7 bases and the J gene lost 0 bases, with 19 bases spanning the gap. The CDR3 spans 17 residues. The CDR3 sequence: CASTPPERDHSNQPQHF. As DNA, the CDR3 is TGTGCCAGTACCCCACCCGAGCGGGACCATAGCAATCAGCCCCAGCATTTT.

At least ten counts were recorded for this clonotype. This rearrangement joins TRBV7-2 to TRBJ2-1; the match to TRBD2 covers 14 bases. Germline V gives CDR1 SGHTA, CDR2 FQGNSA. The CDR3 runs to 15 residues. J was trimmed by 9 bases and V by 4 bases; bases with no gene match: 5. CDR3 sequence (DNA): TGTGCCAGCAGCTCTGGGACTAGCGGGAGAAGTGAGCAGTTCTTC. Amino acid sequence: CASSSGTSGRSEQFF.

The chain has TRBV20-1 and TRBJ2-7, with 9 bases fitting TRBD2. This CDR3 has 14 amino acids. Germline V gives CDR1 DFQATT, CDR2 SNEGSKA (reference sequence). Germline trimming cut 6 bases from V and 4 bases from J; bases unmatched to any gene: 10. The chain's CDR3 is CSARVAGDRYEQYF. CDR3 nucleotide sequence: TGCAGTGCCCGCGTAGCGGGAGATAGATACGAGCAGTACTTC.

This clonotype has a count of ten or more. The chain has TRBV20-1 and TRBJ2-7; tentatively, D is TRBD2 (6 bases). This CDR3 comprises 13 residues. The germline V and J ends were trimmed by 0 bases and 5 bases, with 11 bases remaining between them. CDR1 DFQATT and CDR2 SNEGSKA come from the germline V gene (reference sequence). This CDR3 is CSARDLTGDEQYF. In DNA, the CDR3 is TGCAGTGCTAGAGATCTGACGGGAGACGAGCAGTACTTC.

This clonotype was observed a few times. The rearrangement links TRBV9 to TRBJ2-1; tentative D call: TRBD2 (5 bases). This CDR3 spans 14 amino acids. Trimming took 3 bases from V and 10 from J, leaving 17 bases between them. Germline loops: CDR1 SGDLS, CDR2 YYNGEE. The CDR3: CASSALHGIGEQFF. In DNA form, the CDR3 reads TGTGCCAGCAGCGCACTTCACGGGATAGGAGAGCAGTTCTTC.

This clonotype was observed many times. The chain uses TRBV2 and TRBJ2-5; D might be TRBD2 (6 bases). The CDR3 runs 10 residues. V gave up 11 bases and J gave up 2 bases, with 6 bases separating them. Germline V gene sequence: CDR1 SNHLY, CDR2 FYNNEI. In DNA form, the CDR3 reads TGTGCCGGAGGGCAAGAGACCCAGTACTTC. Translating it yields CAGGQETQYF.

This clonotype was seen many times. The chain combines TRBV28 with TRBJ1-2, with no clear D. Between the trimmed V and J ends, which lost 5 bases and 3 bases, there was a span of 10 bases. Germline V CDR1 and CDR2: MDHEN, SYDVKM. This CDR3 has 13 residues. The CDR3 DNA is TGTGCCAGCAGTAGGCCAGGCTACTATGGCTACACCTTC. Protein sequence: CASSRPGYYGYTF.

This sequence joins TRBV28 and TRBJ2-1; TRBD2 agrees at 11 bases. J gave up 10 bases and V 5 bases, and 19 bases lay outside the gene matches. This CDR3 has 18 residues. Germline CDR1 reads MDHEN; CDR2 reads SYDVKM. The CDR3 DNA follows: TGTGCCAGCAGTCCTCCACCGTGGCGGGGGACTAGCGGAAGGGAGCAGTTCTTC. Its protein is CASSPPPWRGTSGREQFF.

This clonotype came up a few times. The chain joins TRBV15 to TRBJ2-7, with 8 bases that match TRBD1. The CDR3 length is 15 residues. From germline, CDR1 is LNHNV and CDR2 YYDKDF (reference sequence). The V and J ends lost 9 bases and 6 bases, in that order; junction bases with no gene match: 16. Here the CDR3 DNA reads TGTGCCACTACCCCTGCCAGGGGGCTATCAAGCGAGCAGTACTTC. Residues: CATTPARGLSSEQYF.

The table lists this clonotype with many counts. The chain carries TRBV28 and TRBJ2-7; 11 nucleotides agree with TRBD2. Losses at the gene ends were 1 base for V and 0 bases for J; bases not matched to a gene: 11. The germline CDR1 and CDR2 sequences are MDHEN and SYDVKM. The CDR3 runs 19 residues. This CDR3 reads CASSLFPLAGGALSYEQYF. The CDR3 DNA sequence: TGTGCCAGCAGTTTATTCCCCCTAGCGGGAGGAGCCCTCTCCTACGAGCAGTACTTC. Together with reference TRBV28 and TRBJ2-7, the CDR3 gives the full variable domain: DVKVTQSSRYLVKRTGEKVFLECVQDMDHENMFWYRQDPGLGLRLIYFSYDVKMKEKGDIPEGYSVSREKKERFSLILESASTNQTSMYLCASSLFPLAGGALSYEQYFGPGTRLTVT.

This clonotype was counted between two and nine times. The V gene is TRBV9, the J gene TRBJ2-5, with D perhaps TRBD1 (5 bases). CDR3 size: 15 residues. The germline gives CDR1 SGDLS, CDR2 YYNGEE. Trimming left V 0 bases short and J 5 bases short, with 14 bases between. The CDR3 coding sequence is TGTGCCAGCAGCGTAGGTGGCCAGGGAATGGAGACCCAGTACTTC. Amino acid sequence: CASSVGGQGMETQYF.

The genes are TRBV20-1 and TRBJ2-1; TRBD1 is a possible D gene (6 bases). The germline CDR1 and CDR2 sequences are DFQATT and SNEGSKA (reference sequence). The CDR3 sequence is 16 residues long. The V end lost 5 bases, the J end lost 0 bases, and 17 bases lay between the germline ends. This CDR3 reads CSAPNRAGPSYNEQFF. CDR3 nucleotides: TGCAGTGCTCCCAACAGGGCGGGTCCCTCCTACAATGAGCAGTTCTTC.

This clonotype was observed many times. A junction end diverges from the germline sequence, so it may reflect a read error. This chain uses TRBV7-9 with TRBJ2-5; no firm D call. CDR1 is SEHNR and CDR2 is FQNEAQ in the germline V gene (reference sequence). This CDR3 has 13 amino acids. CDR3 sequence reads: CASSLRLQVTQYF. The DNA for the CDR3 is TGTGCCAGCAGCTTGCGGCTTCAAGTGACCCAGTACTTC.

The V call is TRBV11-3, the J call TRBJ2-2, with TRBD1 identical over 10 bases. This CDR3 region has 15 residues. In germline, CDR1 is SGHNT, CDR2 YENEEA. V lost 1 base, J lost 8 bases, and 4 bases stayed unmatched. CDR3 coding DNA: TGTGCCAGCAGCTTAGGACAGGGGGCGATAGGGGAGCTGTTTTTT. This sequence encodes CASSLGQGAIGELFF.

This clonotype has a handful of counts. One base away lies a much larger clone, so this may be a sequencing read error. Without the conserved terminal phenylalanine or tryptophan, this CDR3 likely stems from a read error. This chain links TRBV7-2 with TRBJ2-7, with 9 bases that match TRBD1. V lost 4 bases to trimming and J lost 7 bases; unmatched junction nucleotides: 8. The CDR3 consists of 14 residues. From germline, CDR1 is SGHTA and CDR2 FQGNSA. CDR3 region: CASSSGQGVREQYL. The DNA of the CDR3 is TGTGCCAGCAGCTCGGGACAGGGAGTGCGGGAGCAGTACCTC.

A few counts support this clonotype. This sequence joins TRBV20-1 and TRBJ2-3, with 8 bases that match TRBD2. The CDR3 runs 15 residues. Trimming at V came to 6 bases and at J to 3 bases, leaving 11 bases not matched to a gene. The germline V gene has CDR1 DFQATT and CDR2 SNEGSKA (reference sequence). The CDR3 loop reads CSAYPQRELTDTQYF. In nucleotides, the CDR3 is TGCAGTGCCTATCCCCAGCGGGAGCTTACAGATACGCAGTATTTT.

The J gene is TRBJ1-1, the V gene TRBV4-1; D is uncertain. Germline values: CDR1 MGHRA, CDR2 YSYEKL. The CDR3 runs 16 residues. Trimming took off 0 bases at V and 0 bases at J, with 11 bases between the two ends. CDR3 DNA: TGCGCCAGCAGCCAAGATTTGGCATCTATGAACACTGAAGCTTTCTTT. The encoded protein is CASSQDLASMNTEAFF.

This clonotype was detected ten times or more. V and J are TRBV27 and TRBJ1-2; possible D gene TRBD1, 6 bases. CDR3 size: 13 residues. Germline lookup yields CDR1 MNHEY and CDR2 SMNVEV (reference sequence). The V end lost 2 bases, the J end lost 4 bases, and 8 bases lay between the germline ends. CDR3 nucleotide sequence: TGTGCCAGCAGTTTAGGACAGCTCTATGGCTACACCTTC. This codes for CASSLGQLYGYTF.

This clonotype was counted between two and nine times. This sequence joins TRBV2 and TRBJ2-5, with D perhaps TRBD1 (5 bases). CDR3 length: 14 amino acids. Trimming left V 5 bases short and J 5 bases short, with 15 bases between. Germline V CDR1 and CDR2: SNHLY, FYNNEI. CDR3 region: CASSRQPQGETQYF. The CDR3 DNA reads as TGTGCCAGCAGTAGACAGCCGCAAGGGGAGACCCAGTACTTC.

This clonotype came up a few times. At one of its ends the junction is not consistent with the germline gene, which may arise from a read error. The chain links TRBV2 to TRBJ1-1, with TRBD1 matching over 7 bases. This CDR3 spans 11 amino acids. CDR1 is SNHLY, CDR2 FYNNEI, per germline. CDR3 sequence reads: CASGETGEAFF. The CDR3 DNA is TGTGCCAGCGGTGAGACAGGGGAAGCTTTCTTT.

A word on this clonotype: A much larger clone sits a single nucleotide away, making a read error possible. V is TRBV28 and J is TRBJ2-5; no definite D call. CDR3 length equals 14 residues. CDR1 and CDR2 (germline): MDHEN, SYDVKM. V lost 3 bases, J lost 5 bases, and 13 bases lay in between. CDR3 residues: CASSFRGPRETQYF. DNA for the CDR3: TGTGCCAGCAGTTTTCGAGGTCCACGGGAGACCCAGTACTTC.

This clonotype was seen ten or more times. The CDR3 DNA sequence: TGTGCCAGCAGTGGTTCGCCTAGCGGGAGAACCTACGAGCAGTACTTC. Its protein is CASSGSPSGRTYEQYF. The chain couples TRBV2 to TRBJ2-7, with 10 positions matching TRBD2. Looked up from germline, CDR1 is SNHLY and CDR2 is FYNNEI. Losses at the gene ends were 4 bases for V and 2 bases for J; bases not matched to a gene: 8. The length of the CDR3 is 16 residues.

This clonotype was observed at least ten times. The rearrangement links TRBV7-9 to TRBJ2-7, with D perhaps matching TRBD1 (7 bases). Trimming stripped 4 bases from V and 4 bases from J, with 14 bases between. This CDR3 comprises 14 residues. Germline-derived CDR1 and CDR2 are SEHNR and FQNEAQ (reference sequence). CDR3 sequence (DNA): TGTGCCAGCAGCTCGGCCAGGGGGGCGTACGAGCAGTACTTC. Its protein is CASSSARGAYEQYF.

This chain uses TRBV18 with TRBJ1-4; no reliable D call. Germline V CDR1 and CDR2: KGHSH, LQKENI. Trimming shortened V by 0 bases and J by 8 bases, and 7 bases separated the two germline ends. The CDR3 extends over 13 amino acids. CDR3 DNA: TGTGCCAGCTCACCACCCGTAACCGAAAAACTGTTTTTT. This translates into CASSPPVTEKLFF.